This T cell receptor beta chain comes out of a study of T cell changes during pregnancy in multiple sclerosis. Profiling relied on immunoSEQ multiplex PCR, and the TCRdb table lists in-frame clones only, not all of them. The data hold fewer than 45,000 clones, with around 91% observed a single time. CDR3 length: 14 residues. CDR1 and CDR2 from the germline V gene are SNHLY and FYNNEI. Trimming cost V 6 bases and J 5 bases, with 14 bases left between them. The source is a female donor in good health, enrolled as a control in a pregnancy study. The source was CD4+ T cells from peripheral blood mononuclear cells, collected in the second trimester of pregnancy. This chain joins TRBV2 and TRBJ2-1; possible D gene TRBD2, 6 bases. This CDR3 reads CASSGGLGHNEQFF. The DNA for the CDR3 is TGTGCCAGCAGCGGGGGATTGGGGCACAATGAGCAGTTCTTC.